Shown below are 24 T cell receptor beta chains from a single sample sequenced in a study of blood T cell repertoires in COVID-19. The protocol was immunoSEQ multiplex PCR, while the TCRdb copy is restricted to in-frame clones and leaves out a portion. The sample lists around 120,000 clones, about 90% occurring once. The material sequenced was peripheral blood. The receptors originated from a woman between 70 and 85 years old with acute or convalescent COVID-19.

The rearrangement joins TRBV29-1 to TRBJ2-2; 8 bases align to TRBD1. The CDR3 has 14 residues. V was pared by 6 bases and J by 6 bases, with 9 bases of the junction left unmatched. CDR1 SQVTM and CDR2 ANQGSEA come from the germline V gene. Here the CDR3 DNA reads TGCAGCGTAGGACAGGGCGGTTTCGCCGGGGAGCTGTTTTTT. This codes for CSVGQGGFAGELFF.

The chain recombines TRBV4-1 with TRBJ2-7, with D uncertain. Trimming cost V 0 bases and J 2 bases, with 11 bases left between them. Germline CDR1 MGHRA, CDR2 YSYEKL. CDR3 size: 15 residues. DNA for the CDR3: TGCGCCAGCAGCCAAGATGCGACCGGAGCCTACGAGCAGTACTTC. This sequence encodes CASSQDATGAYEQYF.

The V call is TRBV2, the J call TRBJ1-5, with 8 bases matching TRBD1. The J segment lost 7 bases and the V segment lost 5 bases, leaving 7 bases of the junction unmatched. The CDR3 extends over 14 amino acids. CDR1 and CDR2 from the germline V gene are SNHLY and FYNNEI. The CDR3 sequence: CASSRQGREQPQHF. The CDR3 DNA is TGTGCCAGCAGTAGACAGGGGCGGGAACAGCCCCAGCATTTT.

CDR3 in amino acids: CASSLAPLAGGLETQYF. In DNA form, the CDR3 reads TGTGCCAGCAGCTTGGCCCCACTAGCGGGGGGGCTGGAGACCCAGTACTTC. V gene TRBV5-4 combines with J gene TRBJ2-5, with 13 bases identical to TRBD2. J gave up 5 bases and V 0 bases, and 7 bases lay outside the gene matches. There are 17 residues in the CDR3. The germline V gene encodes CDR1 SGHNT and CDR2 YYREEE (reference sequence).

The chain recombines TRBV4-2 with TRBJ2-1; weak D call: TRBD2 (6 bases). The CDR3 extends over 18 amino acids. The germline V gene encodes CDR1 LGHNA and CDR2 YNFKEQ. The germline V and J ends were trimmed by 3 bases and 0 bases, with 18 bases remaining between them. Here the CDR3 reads CASSHGRAGGSSYNEQFF. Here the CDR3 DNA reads TGTGCCAGCAGCCATGGGAGAGCGGGTGGGAGCTCCTACAATGAGCAGTTCTTC.

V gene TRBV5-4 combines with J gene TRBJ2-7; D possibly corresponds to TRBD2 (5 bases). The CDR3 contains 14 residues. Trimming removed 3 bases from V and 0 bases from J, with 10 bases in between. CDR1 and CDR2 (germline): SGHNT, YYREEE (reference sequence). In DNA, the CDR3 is TGTGCCAGCAGCTCCGGACTTTACTCCTACGAGCAGTACTTC. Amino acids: CASSSGLYSYEQYF.

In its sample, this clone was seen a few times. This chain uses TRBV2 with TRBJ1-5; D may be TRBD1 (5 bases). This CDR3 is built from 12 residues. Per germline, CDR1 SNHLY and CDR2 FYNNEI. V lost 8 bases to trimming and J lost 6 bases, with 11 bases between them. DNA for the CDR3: TGTGCCAGCCGGGGGGAGGTTCAGCCCCAGCATTTT. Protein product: CASRGEVQPQHF.

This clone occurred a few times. The CDR3, as DNA: TGTGCCAGCAGTTTAGGTGGGGGACAGATCTTCTTC. It is translated as CASSLGGGQIFF. The gene calls are TRBV12-3 or TRBV12-4 and TRBJ2-1; TRBD1 matches 7 bases. This CDR3 is 12 amino acids long. J was trimmed by 16 bases and V by 1 base; bases with no gene match: 7.

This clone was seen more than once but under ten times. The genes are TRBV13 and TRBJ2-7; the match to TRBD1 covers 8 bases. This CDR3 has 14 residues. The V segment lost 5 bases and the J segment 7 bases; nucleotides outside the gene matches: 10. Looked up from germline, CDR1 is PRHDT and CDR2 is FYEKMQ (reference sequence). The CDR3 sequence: CASSKAGGAREQYF. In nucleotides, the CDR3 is TGTGCCAGCAGCAAGGCAGGGGGCGCGAGGGAGCAGTACTTC.

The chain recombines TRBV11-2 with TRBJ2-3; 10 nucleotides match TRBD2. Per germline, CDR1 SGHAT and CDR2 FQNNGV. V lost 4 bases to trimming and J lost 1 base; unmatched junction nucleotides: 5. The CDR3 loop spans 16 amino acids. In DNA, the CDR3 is TGTGCCAGCAGCTCTCGGACTAGCGGAGGCACAGATACGCAGTATTTT. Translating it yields CASSSRTSGGTDTQYF.

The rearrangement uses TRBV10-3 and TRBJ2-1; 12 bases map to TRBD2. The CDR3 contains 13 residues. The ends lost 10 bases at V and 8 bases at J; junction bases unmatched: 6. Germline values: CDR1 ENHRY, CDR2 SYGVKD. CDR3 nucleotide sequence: TGTGCCACACTAGCGGGGGGAGGCGATGAGCAGTTCTTC. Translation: CATLAGGGDEQFF.

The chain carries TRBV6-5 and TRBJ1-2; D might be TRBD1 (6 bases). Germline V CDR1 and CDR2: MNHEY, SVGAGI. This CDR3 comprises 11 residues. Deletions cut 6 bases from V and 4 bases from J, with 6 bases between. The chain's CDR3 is CASRTGYGYTF. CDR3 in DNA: TGTGCCAGCAGGACAGGCTATGGCTACACCTTC.

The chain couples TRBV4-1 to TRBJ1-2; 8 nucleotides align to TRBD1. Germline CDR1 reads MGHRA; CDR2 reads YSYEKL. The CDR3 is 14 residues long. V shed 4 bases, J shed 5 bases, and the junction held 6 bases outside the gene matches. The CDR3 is CASSLPDRGYGYTF. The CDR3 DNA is TGCGCCAGCAGCCTTCCCGACAGGGGATATGGCTACACCTTC.

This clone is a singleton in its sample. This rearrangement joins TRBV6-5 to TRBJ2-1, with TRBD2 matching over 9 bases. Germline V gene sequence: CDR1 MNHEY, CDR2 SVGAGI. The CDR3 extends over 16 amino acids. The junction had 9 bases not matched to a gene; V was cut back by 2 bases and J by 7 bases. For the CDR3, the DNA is TGTGCCAGCAGTTACCCGAGGGTAGCGGGGGATAATGAGCAGTTCTTC. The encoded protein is CASSYPRVAGDNEQFF.

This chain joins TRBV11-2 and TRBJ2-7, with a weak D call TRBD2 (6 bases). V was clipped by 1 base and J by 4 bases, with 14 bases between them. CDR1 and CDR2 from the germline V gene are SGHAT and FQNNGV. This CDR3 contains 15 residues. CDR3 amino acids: CASSLGGTPQYEQYF. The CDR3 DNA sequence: TGTGCCAGCAGCTTAGGCGGGACTCCTCAGTACGAGCAGTACTTC.

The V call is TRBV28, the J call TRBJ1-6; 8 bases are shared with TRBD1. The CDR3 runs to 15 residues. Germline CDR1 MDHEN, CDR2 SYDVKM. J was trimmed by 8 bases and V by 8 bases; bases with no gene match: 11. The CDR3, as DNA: TGTGCCAGCCTCGCGGGCCACAGGGGGTATTCACCCCTCCACTTT. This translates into CASLAGHRGYSPLHF.

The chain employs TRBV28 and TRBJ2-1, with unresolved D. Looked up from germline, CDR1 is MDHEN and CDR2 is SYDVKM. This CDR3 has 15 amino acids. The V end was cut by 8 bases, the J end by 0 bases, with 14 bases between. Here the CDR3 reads CASLADTFSYNEQFF. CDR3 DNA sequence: TGTGCCAGCTTGGCCGATACGTTCTCCTACAATGAGCAGTTCTTC.

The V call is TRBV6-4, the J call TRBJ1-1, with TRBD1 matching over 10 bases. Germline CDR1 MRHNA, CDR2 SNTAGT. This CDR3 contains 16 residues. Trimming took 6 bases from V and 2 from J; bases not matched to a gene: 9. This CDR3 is CASSPGTGAANTEAFF. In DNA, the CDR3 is TGTGCCAGCAGCCCCGGGACAGGGGCCGCTAACACTGAAGCTTTCTTT.

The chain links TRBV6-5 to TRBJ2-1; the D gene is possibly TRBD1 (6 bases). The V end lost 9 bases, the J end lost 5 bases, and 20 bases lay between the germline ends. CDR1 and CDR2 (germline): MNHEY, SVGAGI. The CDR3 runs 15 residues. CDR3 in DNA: TGTGCCAGTAGATTTTTGTGGACAGAAGACAATGAGCAGTTCTTC. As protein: CASRFLWTEDNEQFF.

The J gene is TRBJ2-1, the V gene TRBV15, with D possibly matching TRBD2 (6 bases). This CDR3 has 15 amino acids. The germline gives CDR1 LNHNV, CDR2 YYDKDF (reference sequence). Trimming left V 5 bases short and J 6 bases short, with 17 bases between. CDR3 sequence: CATSPPPLRGNEQFF. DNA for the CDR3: TGTGCCACCAGCCCGCCGCCCTTGCGGGGCAATGAGCAGTTCTTC.

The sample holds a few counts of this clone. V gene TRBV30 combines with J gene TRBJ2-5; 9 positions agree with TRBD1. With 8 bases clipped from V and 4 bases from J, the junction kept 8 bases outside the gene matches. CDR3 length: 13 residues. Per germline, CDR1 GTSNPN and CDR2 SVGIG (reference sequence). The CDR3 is CASRDRARETQYF. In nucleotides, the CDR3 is TGTGCCAGCCGGGACAGGGCCCGAGAGACCCAGTACTTC.

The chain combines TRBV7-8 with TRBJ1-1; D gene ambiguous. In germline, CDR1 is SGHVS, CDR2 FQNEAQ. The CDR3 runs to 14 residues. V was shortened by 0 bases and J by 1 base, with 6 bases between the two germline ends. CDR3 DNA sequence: TGTGCCAGCAGCTTAGCTCCGGGGAACACTGAAGCTTTCTTT. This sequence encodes CASSLAPGNTEAFF.

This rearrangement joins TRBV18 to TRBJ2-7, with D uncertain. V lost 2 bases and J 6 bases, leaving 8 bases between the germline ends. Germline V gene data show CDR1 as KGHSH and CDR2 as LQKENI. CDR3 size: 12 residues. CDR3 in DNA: TGTGCCAGCTCACCAGGGCTGGGCGAGCAGTACTTC. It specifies CASSPGLGEQYF.

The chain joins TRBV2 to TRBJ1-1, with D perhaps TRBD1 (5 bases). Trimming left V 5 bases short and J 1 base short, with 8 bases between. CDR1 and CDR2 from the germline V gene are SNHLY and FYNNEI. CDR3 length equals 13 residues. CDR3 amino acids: CASSLGRNTEAFF. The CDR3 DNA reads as TGTGCCAGCAGTCTGGGGCGGAACACTGAAGCTTTCTTT.